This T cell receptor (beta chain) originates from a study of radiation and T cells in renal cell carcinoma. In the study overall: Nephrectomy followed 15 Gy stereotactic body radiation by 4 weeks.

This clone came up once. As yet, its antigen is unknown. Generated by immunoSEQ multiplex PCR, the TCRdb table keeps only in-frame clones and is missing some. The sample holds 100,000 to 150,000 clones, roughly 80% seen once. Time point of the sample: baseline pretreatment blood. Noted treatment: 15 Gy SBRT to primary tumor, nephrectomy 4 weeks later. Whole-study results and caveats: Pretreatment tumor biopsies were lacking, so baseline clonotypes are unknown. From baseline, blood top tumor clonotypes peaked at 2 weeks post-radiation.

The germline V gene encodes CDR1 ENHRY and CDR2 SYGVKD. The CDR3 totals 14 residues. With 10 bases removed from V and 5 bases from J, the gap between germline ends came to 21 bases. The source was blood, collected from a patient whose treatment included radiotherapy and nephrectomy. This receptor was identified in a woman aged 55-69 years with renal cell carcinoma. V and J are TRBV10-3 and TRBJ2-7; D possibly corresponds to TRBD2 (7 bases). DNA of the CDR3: TGTGCCAGCAGGCCAAGGGGGGGGCTGAACGAGCAGTACTTC. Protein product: CASRPRGGLNEQYF.